These 9 T cell receptor beta chains share one sample of origin, sequenced in a study of naive and memory T cell subsets. Whole-blood samples were more than 2 ml of peripheral blood from healthy adult volunteers. Alpha and beta constant region primers primed reverse transcription for blood and skin samples. TCRdb itself ran the 5' RACE reads through MiXCR, one entry per CDR3 protein. This table has 20,000 to 25,000 distinct CDR3 sequences, 4% to 5% appearing once. Receptors were obtained from a male donor in good health.

This clonotype was seen at least ten times. This chain uses TRBV4-1 with TRBJ2-7; 11 bases map to TRBD1. V lost 0 bases and J lost 4; bases outside the gene matches: 2. Germline values: CDR1 MGHRA, CDR2 YSYEKL. The CDR3 has 15 amino acids. CDR3 in amino acids: CASSQEGQGAYEQYF. CDR3 coding DNA: TGCGCCAGCAGCCAAGAAGGACAGGGGGCTTACGAGCAGTACTTC.

The table lists this clonotype with many counts. The gene calls are TRBV11-2 and TRBJ2-3; D gene unclear. This CDR3 comprises 12 residues. V was trimmed by 4 bases and J by 4 bases, leaving 6 bases between them. Germline V gene data show CDR1 as SGHAT and CDR2 as FQNNGV. The CDR3 DNA reads as TGTGCCAGCAGCTCCCTCGCAGATACGCAGTATTTT. Translated, it gives CASSSLADTQYF.

Many counts were recorded for this clonotype. This rearrangement joins TRBV7-9 to TRBJ2-1, with D possibly TRBD2 on 6 matching bases. Trimming left V 4 bases short and J 7 bases short, with 20 bases between. The CDR3 contains 16 residues. Germline V gives CDR1 SEHNR, CDR2 FQNEAQ (reference sequence). The CDR3 DNA follows: TGTGCCAGCAGCTCGTCCGGGACTTCTGCTATAAATGAGCAGTTCTTC. Amino acids: CASSSSGTSAINEQFF. Drawing the rest from reference TRBV7-9 and TRBJ2-1, the complete variable domain is DTGVSQNPRHKITKRGQNVTFRCDPISEHNRLYWYRQTLGQGPEFLTYFQNEAQLEKSRLLSDRFSAERPKGSFSTLEIQRTEQGDSAMYLCASSSSGTSAINEQFFGPGTRLTVL.

The chain recombines TRBV7-2 with TRBJ2-1, with D hard to call. From germline, CDR1 is SGHTA and CDR2 FQGNSA. The V gene lost 0 bases and the J gene lost 5 bases, with 8 bases spanning the gap. The CDR3 has 14 residues. The CDR3 DNA is TGTGCCAGCAGCTTAGCAGCAGGAGACAATGAGCAGTTCTTC. Amino acids: CASSLAAGDNEQFF.

This clonotype was seen repeatedly, ten times or more. V usage is TRBV7-9 and J usage is TRBJ2-7; no clear D. This CDR3 has 13 amino acids. Looked up from germline, CDR1 is SEHNR and CDR2 is FQNEAQ (reference sequence). V dropped 1 base and J dropped 6 bases, with 10 bases sitting between them. CDR3 in DNA: TGTGCCAGCAGCTTAGGGCCGGACGGCGAGCAGTACTTC. It yields the protein CASSLGPDGEQYF.

The sample holds many counts of this clonotype. This chain uses TRBV7-6 with TRBJ1-1; 7 nucleotides align to TRBD1. This CDR3 comprises 13 residues. With V trimmed by 7 bases and J by 0 bases, 2 bases remained unmatched. Germline lookup yields CDR1 SGHVS and CDR2 FNYEAQ. The CDR3 bases are TGTGCCAGCATCGGACAGGTGAACACTGAAGCTTTCTTT. Translation gives CASIGQVNTEAFF.

Turning to this clonotype: A read error may be the cause here, since a much bigger clone is one base away. The J gene is TRBJ2-3, the V gene TRBV11-2; 7 nucleotides agree with TRBD1. Germline CDR1 and CDR2: SGHAT and FQNNGV. Trimming at V came to 5 bases and at J to 3 bases, leaving 11 bases not matched to a gene. CDR3 size: 16 residues. CDR3 in amino acids: CASSPGRTGCTDTQYF. The DNA of the CDR3 is TGTGCCAGCAGCCCCGGAAGGACAGGATGTACAGATACGCAGTATTTT.

This clonotype was found many times. V usage is TRBV5-1 and J usage is TRBJ2-1, with a possible D match to TRBD2 (5 bases). There are 11 residues in the CDR3. Trimming took off 5 bases at V and 8 bases at J, with 8 bases between the two ends. Germline V lookup: CDR1 SGHRS, CDR2 YFSETQ. The CDR3 region is CASSLDYEQFF. The DNA of the CDR3 is TGCGCCAGCAGTCTGGACTATGAGCAGTTCTTC.

The sample holds many counts of this clonotype. The chain joins TRBV29-1 to TRBJ2-7, with 7 bases matching TRBD1. The CDR3 spans 15 residues. Germline V gives CDR1 SQVTM, CDR2 ANQGSEA. The V gene end was trimmed by 4 bases and the J gene end by 0 bases; junction bases not matched to a gene: 9. The CDR3 DNA reads TGCAGCGTTGCCGGGGAACAGGGGCCCTCCTACGAGCAGTACTTC. It is translated as CSVAGEQGPSYEQYF.